The T cell receptor beta chain under discussion was sequenced for a study of T-cell memory formation after mild COVID-19. The length of the CDR3 is 14 residues. Trimming pared 3 bases from V and 7 bases from J, leaving 16 bases between. Germline CDR1 and CDR2: DFQATT and SNEGSKA (reference sequence). TCRdb ran MiXCR on the 5' RACE reads and lists one entry per CDR3 protein. In the table there are approximately 480,000 distinct CDR3 sequences, about 20% of which are singletons. General observations from the study: The study detected some responding clones in pre-infection memory, suggesting cross-reactive memory joined. While clones contracting from day 15 to 85 were balanced between CD4 and CD8, later expanders leaned CD4+.

In this sample, this clonotype turned up once. The antigen remains unidentified. V is TRBV20-1 and J is TRBJ1-5; D is unresolved. The receptor comes from an adult woman who had mild COVID-19 (a few samples of this study predate the infection). Cell type and time point are not known. The specimen sequenced was PBMCs or a T cell subset sorted from them (not recorded which). Here the CDR3 reads CSAREGRVNQPQHF. CDR3 nucleotide sequence: TGCAGTGCTAGGGAAGGGCGAGTTAACCAGCCCCAGCATTTT.